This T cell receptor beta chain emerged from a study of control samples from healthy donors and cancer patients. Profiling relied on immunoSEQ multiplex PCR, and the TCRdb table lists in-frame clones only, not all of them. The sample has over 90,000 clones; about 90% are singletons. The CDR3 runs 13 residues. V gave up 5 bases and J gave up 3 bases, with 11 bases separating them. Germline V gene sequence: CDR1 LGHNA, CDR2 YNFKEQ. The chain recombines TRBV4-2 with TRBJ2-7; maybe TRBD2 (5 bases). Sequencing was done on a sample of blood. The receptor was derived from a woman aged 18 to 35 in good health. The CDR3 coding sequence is TGTGCCAGCAGCGCCCCGGGGAACTACGAGCAGTACTTC. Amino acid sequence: CASSAPGNYEQYF.